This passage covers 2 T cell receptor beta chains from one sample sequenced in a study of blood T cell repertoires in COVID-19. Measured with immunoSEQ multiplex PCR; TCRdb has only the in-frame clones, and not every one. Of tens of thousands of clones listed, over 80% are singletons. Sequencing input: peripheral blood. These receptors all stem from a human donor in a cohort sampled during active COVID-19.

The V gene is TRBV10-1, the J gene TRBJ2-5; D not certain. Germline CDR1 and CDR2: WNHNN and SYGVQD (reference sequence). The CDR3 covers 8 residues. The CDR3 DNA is TGCACCTCGGGGACCCAGTACTTC. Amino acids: CTSGTQYF.

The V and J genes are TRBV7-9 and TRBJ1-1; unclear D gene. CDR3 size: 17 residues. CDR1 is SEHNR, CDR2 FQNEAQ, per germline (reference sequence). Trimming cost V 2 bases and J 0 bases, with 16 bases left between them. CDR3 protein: CASSLMILEDLNTEAFF. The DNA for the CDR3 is TGTGCCAGCAGCTTAATGATTCTTGAGGACTTGAACACTGAAGCTTTCTTT.